The 22 T cell receptor beta chains listed next were all sequenced from one sample in a study of regulatory T cells in long-lasting Graves disease. Arm-PCR of CDR3 regions and iRepertoire HTBI primers were used to build TCR beta libraries. From the multiplex PCR reads, TCRdb called clonotypes with MiXCR, one entry per CDR3 protein. The sample gives about 530,000 distinct CDR3 sequences, 16% of which show up once; approximately 25% is in the top ten. The time point here: newly diagnosed GD, antithyroid drugs for less than 3 months. The TCR library was made from RNA extracted from PBMCs. These data were likewise used in another study, on T cells in Graves' hyperthyroidism and ophthalmopathy.

This sample comprised peripheral blood mononuclear cells (PBMCs), obtained at new diagnosis, from a patient treated with antithyroid drugs. These TCRs come from a middle-aged woman with Graves disease.

Only a few counts were recorded for this clonotype. The V and J genes are TRBV5-8 and TRBJ1-3; D is unresolved. The V end lost 3 bases, the J end lost 4 bases, and 11 bases lay between the germline ends. The CDR3 is 14 amino acids. Germline CDR1 and CDR2: SGHTS and YDEGEE. This CDR3 is CASSYSLGGNTIYF. For the CDR3, the DNA is TGTGCCAGCAGCTATTCATTGGGAGGAAACACCATATATTTT.

This clonotype was counted ten times or more. The CDR3 here is CASSVLTSTPYNEQFF. CDR3 nucleotides: TGTGCCAGCAGTGTACTGACTAGTACCCCCTACAATGAGCAGTTCTTC. The chain joins TRBV28 to TRBJ2-1; tentatively, D is TRBD2 (6 bases). V shed 5 bases and J shed 2 bases, with 16 bases lying between them. From germline, CDR1 is MDHEN and CDR2 SYDVKM. The CDR3 has 16 residues.

V usage is TRBV19 and J usage is TRBJ2-7; 7 bases map to TRBD1. CDR3 length equals 14 residues. V lost 3 bases to trimming and J lost 6 bases; unmatched junction nucleotides: 8. Germline loops: CDR1 LNHDA, CDR2 SQIVND (reference sequence). As DNA, the CDR3 is TGTGCCAGTAGTATTGGCAGGGGGACGGCCGAGCAGTACTTC. Translation gives CASSIGRGTAEQYF.

This clonotype was found many times. Written as DNA, the CDR3 is TGTGCCAGCAGCACTTCACAGGGGCGCAATTCACCCCTCCACTTT. Protein: CASSTSQGRNSPLHF. V gene TRBV7-8 combines with J gene TRBJ1-6; 7 bases map to TRBD1. This CDR3 is 15 amino acids long. The V gene's germline CDR1 is SGHVS and CDR2 FQNEAQ. V lost 5 bases to trimming and J lost 7 bases; unmatched junction nucleotides: 8.

Concerning this clonotype itself: A much larger clone differs from this one at a single base, so this may be a read error. The genes are TRBV12-3 or TRBV12-4 and TRBJ2-3, with 7 bases lining up with TRBD2. Unmatched junction bases numbered 14, after V lost 7 bases and J lost 4 bases. CDR3 length equals 16 residues. The CDR3 region has the DNA TGTGCCAGCACCCCCTGGGCGGGGGAATCCTCAGATACGCAGTATTTT. Amino acid sequence: CASTPWAGESSDTQYF.

A remark on this clonotype: One base away lies a much larger clone, so this may be a sequencing read error. This chain joins TRBV20-1 and TRBJ2-1, with D uncertain. The closer fit of TRBJ2-7 to the DNA end suggests the J call may be wrong. CDR1 DFQATT and CDR2 SNEGSKA come from the germline V gene (reference sequence). This CDR3 contains 14 residues. CDR3 nucleotides: TGCAGTGCTAAAAAGATGGTCCTAGTGGATGAGCAGTACTTC. Encoded protein: CSAKKMVLVDEQYF.

The chain employs TRBV10-3 and TRBJ1-1; 7 positions agree with TRBD1. The CDR3 extends over 15 amino acids. CDR1 ENHRY and CDR2 SYGVKD come from the germline V gene. Trimming took 6 bases from V and 0 from J; bases not matched to a gene: 7. CDR3 sequence: CAISLQGMMNTEAFF. The CDR3 bases are TGTGCCATCAGCCTACAGGGGATGATGAACACTGAAGCTTTCTTT.

This clonotype was counted at least ten times. This chain's CDR3 is CASSTPGPNTEAFF. DNA for the CDR3: TGTGCCAGTAGTACCCCGGGGCCTAACACTGAAGCTTTCTTT. The V gene is TRBV19, the J gene TRBJ1-1; the D gene is possibly TRBD1 (5 bases). V lost 4 bases and J lost 2, with 11 bases in between. Looked up from germline, CDR1 is LNHDA and CDR2 is SQIVND (reference sequence). This CDR3 contains 14 residues. Using reference TRBV19 and TRBJ1-1 for the parts outside the CDR3, the full variable domain is DGGITQSPKYLFRKEGQNVTLSCEQNLNHDAMYWYRQDPGQGLRLIYYSQIVNDFQKGDIAEGYSVSREKKESFPLTVTSAQKNPTAFYLCASSTPGPNTEAFFGQGTRLTVV.

The genes are TRBV6-1 and TRBJ1-3, with TRBD1 matching over 8 bases. CDR3 size: 14 residues. V shed 6 bases and J 4 bases; nucleotides not matched to a gene: 5. The germline gives CDR1 MNHNS, CDR2 SASEGT. CDR3 nucleotide sequence: TGTGCCAGCAGACCCGGGACAGGAGGAAACACCATATATTTT. It encodes CASRPGTGGNTIYF.

There are many counts of this clonotype. In nucleotides, the CDR3 is TGTGCCATCGGACACCAGGCAACTTACGAGCAGTACTTC. It specifies CAIGHQATYEQYF. This sequence joins TRBV10-3 and TRBJ2-3, with D perhaps TRBD1 (5 bases). Near its end, the DNA agrees better with TRBJ2-7, so the J call may be wrong. The CDR3 is made up of 13 amino acids. Germline CDR1 is ENHRY and CDR2 is SYGVKD.

The rearrangement uses TRBV4-1 and TRBJ1-1; D remains ambiguous. Germline V CDR1 and CDR2: MGHRA, YSYEKL. The V gene lost 1 base and the J gene lost 1 base, with 7 bases spanning the gap. This CDR3 contains 14 residues. The CDR3 DNA is TGCGCCAGCAGCCAAGCACAGCCGAACACTGAAGCTTTCTTT. Protein: CASSQAQPNTEAFF.

This clonotype has ten or more counts. V is TRBV6-1 and J is TRBJ2-7; D remains ambiguous. Trimming pared 5 bases from V and 5 bases from J, leaving 22 bases between. The length of the CDR3 is 16 residues. Germline V gene lookup returns CDR1 MNHNS and CDR2 SASEGT. CDR3 DNA: TGTGCCAGCAGTCCCCTTGATAGGGAACCCTGGGACGAGCAGTACTTC. Its protein product is CASSPLDREPWDEQYF.

The genes are TRBV20-1 and TRBJ1-2; 7 bases line up with TRBD1. CDR1 and CDR2 (germline): DFQATT, SNEGSKA (reference sequence). The CDR3 extends over 13 amino acids. V was clipped by 0 bases and J by 8 bases; unmatched bases: 6. CDR3 coding DNA: TGCAGTGCTAGAGATGGGACAGCCTGGGGCTACACCTTC. This gives the protein CSARDGTAWGYTF.

This clonotype was counted ten times or more. The J gene is TRBJ2-3, the V gene TRBV20-1, with D perhaps given as TRBD1 or TRBD2 (5 bases each). The CDR3 extends over 15 amino acids. Trimming took 1 base from V and 0 from J, leaving 11 bases between them. Germline CDR1 DFQATT, CDR2 SNEGSKA (reference sequence). The CDR3 loop is CSARVPGQSTDTQYF. CDR3 DNA: TGCAGTGCTAGAGTCCCGGGGCAGAGCACAGATACGCAGTATTTT.

This clonotype came up many times. The chain couples TRBV12-3 or TRBV12-4 to TRBJ1-2; 8 bases map to TRBD1. This CDR3 spans 14 amino acids. J was trimmed by 4 bases and V by 4 bases; bases with no gene match: 5. CDR3 loop: CASSSAGGVYGYTF. The CDR3 DNA follows: TGTGCCAGCAGTTCAGCAGGGGGCGTCTATGGCTACACCTTC.

This clonotype occurred many times. The V and J genes are TRBV28 and TRBJ1-4; 7 bases align to TRBD1. V was clipped by 4 bases and J by 5 bases; unmatched bases: 19. Per the germline V gene, CDR1 is MDHEN and CDR2 is SYDVKM. The CDR3 length is 19 residues. CDR3 bases: TGTGCCAGCAGTTCCATCCAGGGGGGGATGGGGAGGATGAATGAAAAACTGTTTTTT. Its translation: CASSSIQGGMGRMNEKLFF.

This clonotype was observed a handful of times. The chain recombines TRBV7-2 with TRBJ1-2; a weak D match, TRBD1 (5 bases). CDR1 and CDR2 (germline): SGHTA, FQGNSA. The CDR3 runs 16 residues. The V end lost 5 bases, the J end lost 1 base, and 17 bases lay between the germline ends. The CDR3: CASSLGGVPLNYGYTF. DNA for the CDR3: TGTGCCAGCAGCCTGGGGGGAGTTCCCCTTAACTATGGCTACACCTTC.

The chain is built from TRBV27 and TRBJ2-2; tentative D call: TRBD2 (5 bases). V lost 3 bases to trimming and J lost 6 bases, with 8 bases between them. This CDR3 has 13 amino acids. In germline, CDR1 is MNHEY, CDR2 SMNVEV (reference sequence). CDR3 nucleotide sequence: TGTGCCAGCAGTTTTTCCGGGGCCGGGGAGCTGTTTTTT. Translation gives CASSFSGAGELFF.

This clonotype was detected ten times or more. The rearrangement joins TRBV2 to TRBJ1-4; 10 nucleotides align to TRBD1. J lost 8 bases, V lost 7 bases, and 10 bases had no gene match. CDR3 length: 15 residues. Germline assignment: CDR1 SNHLY and CDR2 FYNNEI. CDR3 residues: CASMGQGSRGEKLFF. The CDR3 region has the DNA TGTGCCAGCATGGGACAGGGGAGTCGGGGCGAAAAACTGTTTTTT. Looking up the rest from reference TRBV2 and TRBJ1-4 gives the full variable domain: EPEVTQTPSHQVTQMGQEVILRCVPISNHLYFYWYRQILGQKVEFLVSFYNNEISEKSEIFDDQFSVERPDGSNFTLKIRSTKLEDSAMYFCASMGQGSRGEKLFFGSGTQLSVL.

The chain carries TRBV25-1 and TRBJ2-5; weak D call: TRBD1 (6 bases). Per the germline V gene, CDR1 is MGHDK and CDR2 is SYGVNS. The CDR3 sequence is 14 residues long. V lost 2 bases and J lost 2, with 9 bases in between. The CDR3 sequence is CASSEGQGQETQYF. DNA of the CDR3: TGTGCCAGCAGTGAAGGTCAGGGGCAAGAGACCCAGTACTTC.

There are many counts of this clonotype. The J gene is TRBJ1-1, the V gene TRBV5-1, with 8 bases aligning to TRBD1. CDR1 and CDR2 (germline): SGHRS, YFSETQ. The ends lost 4 bases at V and 4 bases at J; junction bases unmatched: 12. The CDR3 consists of 16 residues. CDR3: CASSQRARGQGTEAFF. The CDR3 DNA follows: TGCGCCAGCAGCCAAAGGGCCAGGGGGCAAGGCACTGAAGCTTTCTTT.

The chain has TRBV25-1 and TRBJ1-1, with D perhaps TRBD1 (5 bases). CDR3 size: 15 residues. Trimming shortened V by 3 bases and J by 3 bases, and 14 bases separated the two germline ends. Germline CDR1 reads MGHDK; CDR2 reads SYGVNS. CDR3 nucleotide sequence: TGTGCCAGCAGTGATCCCTCGGGGCCCGACACTGAAGCTTTCTTT. Translation: CASSDPSGPDTEAFF. The whole variable domain, remainder taken from reference TRBV25-1 and TRBJ1-1, is EADIYQTPRYLVIGTGKKITLECSQTMGHDKMYWYQQDPGMELHLIHYSYGVNSTEKGDLSSESTVSRIRTEHFPLTLESARPSHTSQYLCASSDPSGPDTEAFFGQGTRLTVV.